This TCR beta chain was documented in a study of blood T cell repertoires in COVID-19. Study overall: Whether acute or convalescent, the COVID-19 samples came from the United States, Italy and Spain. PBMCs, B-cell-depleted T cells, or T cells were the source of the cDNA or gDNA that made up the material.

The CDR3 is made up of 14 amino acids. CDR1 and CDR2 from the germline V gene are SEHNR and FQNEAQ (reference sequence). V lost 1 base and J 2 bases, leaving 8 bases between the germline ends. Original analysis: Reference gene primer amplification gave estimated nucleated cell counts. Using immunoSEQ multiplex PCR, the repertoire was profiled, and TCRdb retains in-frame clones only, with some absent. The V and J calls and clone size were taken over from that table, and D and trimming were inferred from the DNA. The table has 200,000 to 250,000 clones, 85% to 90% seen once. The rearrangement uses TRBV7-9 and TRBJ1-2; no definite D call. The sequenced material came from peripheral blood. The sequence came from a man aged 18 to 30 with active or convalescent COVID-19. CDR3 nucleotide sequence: TGTGCCAGCAGCTTAGGGGCAGACAACTATGGCTACACCTTC. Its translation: CASSLGADNYGYTF.